Following are 7 T cell receptor beta chains from one sample sequenced in a study of T cells after yellow fever vaccination. TCRdb processed the 5' RACE reads anew with MiXCR; each CDR3 protein has one entry. The data hold hundreds of thousands of distinct CDR3 sequences, with 19% observed a single time. The material sequenced was PBMCs, taken 15 days after the yellow fever booster vaccination. These receptors were collected from a man aged 25-45 years who received the YFV17D yellow fever vaccine.

This clonotype has more than one count but fewer than ten. The J gene is TRBJ2-1, the V gene TRBV7-9, with 11 bases that match TRBD2. J gave up 9 bases and V 8 bases, and 9 bases lay outside the gene matches. In germline, CDR1 is SEHNR, CDR2 FQNEAQ (reference sequence). The CDR3 contains 14 residues. CDR3 coding DNA: TGTGCCAGCTCGACTAGCGGGACCCTCCGTGAGCAGTTCTTC. It codes for CASSTSGTLREQFF.

CDR3 sequence (DNA): TGTGCCAGCGGACTAGCGGGCGCATCCTACAATGAGCAGTTCTTC. It encodes CASGLAGASYNEQFF. The chain couples TRBV5-4 to TRBJ2-1, with TRBD2 identical over 11 bases. Germline V CDR1 and CDR2: SGHNT, YYREEE (reference sequence). After removal of 7 bases from V and 1 base from J, the junction contained 4 bases not matched to a gene. The CDR3 sequence is 15 residues long.

The gene calls are TRBV7-8 and TRBJ2-3; D is unclear. Germline V CDR1 and CDR2: SGHVS, FQNEAQ. This CDR3 region has 12 residues. Deletions cut 4 bases from V and 4 bases from J, with 6 bases between. The CDR3: CASSSYADTQYF. CDR3 nucleotides: TGTGCCAGCAGCTCATATGCAGATACGCAGTATTTT.

The chain couples TRBV4-2 to TRBJ2-6, with a possible D match to TRBD2 (5 bases). This CDR3 region has 15 residues. In germline, CDR1 is LGHNA, CDR2 YNFKEQ. Trimming removed 6 bases from V and 2 bases from J, with 11 bases in between. The CDR3 spells CASRERGTGANVLTF. CDR3 nucleotide sequence: TGTGCCAGCAGGGAACGGGGAACTGGGGCCAACGTCCTGACTTTC.

This clonotype was recorded a few times. The chain links TRBV20-1 to TRBJ1-4; D perhaps matches TRBD1 (5 bases). CDR3 length equals 13 residues. V gave up 6 bases and J gave up 3 bases, with 11 bases separating them. Per germline, CDR1 DFQATT and CDR2 SNEGSKA (reference sequence). This CDR3 is CSAKGTSNEKLFF. The CDR3 bases are TGCAGTGCCAAAGGGACGTCTAATGAAAAACTGTTTTTT.

This chain links TRBV10-1 with TRBJ2-3; no definite D call. The CDR3 length is 14 residues. Germline assignment: CDR1 WNHNN and CDR2 SYGVQD (reference sequence). V lost 3 bases to trimming and J lost 5 bases, with 12 bases between them. The CDR3 region has the DNA TGCGCCAGCAGTGAAGTGGGATCGAGAGATACGCAGTATTTT. Translated, it gives CASSEVGSRDTQYF.

The gene calls are TRBV7-6 and TRBJ2-5, with a weak D call TRBD2 (6 bases). Trimming removed 6 bases from V and 5 bases from J, with 19 bases in between. Germline lookup yields CDR1 SGHVS and CDR2 FNYEAQ. CDR3 size: 15 residues. The CDR3 sequence is CASRHNRGIGETQYF. In DNA, the CDR3 is TGTGCCAGCAGGCATAATCGGGGGATCGGGGAGACCCAGTACTTC.